One T cell receptor beta chain is described in this entry. Antigen specificity is unknown. This sample was included in a study of T cells expressing NK-cell markers. Background on the study: Researchers got TCR beta repertoires out of sorted CD3+CD56+NKG2C+, CD3+CD56+NKG2C- and CD3+CD56-NKG2C+ T cells. Seven of the eight sequenced donors were HCMV-seropositive; one was seronegative. Points from the study as a whole: HCMV specificity was not established for the expanded NKG2C+ T cell clones.

TCR beta cDNA was made by 5'RACE template switching with UMIs. TCRdb reprocessed the 5' RACE reads, keeping one entry per CDR3 protein, no DNA. The sample's table shows about 32,000 distinct CDR3 sequences. The sequencing input was blood T cells: a sorted CD56 or NKG2C T cell subset, CD4+ or CD8+ T cells, or bulk PBMC T cells (not recorded which). The TCR was taken from a woman aged 18 to 75 in good health.

CDR3 amino acids: CASSGWGGNYGYTF. V is TRBV9 and J is TRBJ1-2; no DNA is available, so the TRBD1 call from TCRdb remains unchecked. The CDR3 runs 14 residues. Per the germline V gene, CDR1 is SGDLS and CDR2 is YYNGEE.